Presented here are 21 T cell receptor beta chains from one specimen sequenced in a study of cytomegalovirus exposure and HLA in healthy donors. Primers: 60 Vbeta forward and 13 Jbeta reverse. Measured with immunoSEQ multiplex PCR; TCRdb has only the in-frame clones, and not every one. Altogether about 250,000 clones are present, approximately 70% being singletons, with the ten largest covering under 2.5%. Sequencing was performed on PBMCs. Receptor source: a female donor in good health and CMV-seronegative.

The chain carries TRBV5-1 and TRBJ1-3; 8 nucleotides agree with TRBD1. V was pared by 4 bases and J by 3 bases, with 6 bases of the junction left unmatched. Germline values: CDR1 SGHRS, CDR2 YFSETQ. This CDR3 spans 15 amino acids. The CDR3 DNA reads TGCGCCAGCAGCCCCACGACAGGGGATGGAAACACCATATATTTT. It codes for CASSPTTGDGNTIYF.

V and J are TRBV2 and TRBJ1-1, with 9 bases matching TRBD1. With V trimmed by 3 bases and J by 1 base, 0 bases remained unmatched. The germline CDR1 and CDR2 sequences are SNHLY and FYNNEI. The length of the CDR3 is 14 residues. The DNA for the CDR3 is TGTGCCAGCAGTGAGGGACAGGGGAACACTGAAGCTTTCTTT. This translates into CASSEGQGNTEAFF.

The V call is TRBV28, the J call TRBJ1-2; 7 bases match TRBD1. This CDR3 spans 14 amino acids. Germline CDR1 and CDR2: MDHEN and SYDVKM. V lost 2 bases and J lost 8; bases outside the gene matches: 8. The CDR3 reads CASSLTTGLGGYTF. The DNA for the CDR3 is TGTGCCAGCAGTTTAACGACAGGGTTAGGAGGCTACACCTTC.

This clone was recorded a few times. This chain uses TRBV18 with TRBJ2-7; TRBD2 might be the D (6 bases). V was clipped by 4 bases and J by 7 bases, with 23 bases between them. The CDR3 is made up of 16 amino acids. The germline CDR1 and CDR2 sequences are KGHSH and LQKENI. The CDR3 is CASSLLIAVPPTEQYF. The CDR3 nucleotides read TGTGCCAGCTCACTTCTAATAGCGGTACCTCCTACGGAGCAGTACTTC.

This chain links TRBV5-1 with TRBJ2-7; D gene unclear. The ends were cut back, 4 bases at V and 6 bases at J, with 11 bases in the middle. Per germline, CDR1 SGHRS and CDR2 YFSETQ. The CDR3 consists of 12 residues. This chain's CDR3 is CASSEPGGEQYF. Written as DNA, the CDR3 is TGCGCCAGCAGCGAGCCGGGTGGCGAGCAGTACTTC.

This chain uses TRBV7-2 with TRBJ2-7, with D perhaps TRBD2 (5 bases). The CDR3 has 15 amino acids. Germline V CDR1 and CDR2: SGHTA, FQGNSA. V dropped 0 bases and J dropped 7 bases, with 16 bases sitting between them. In DNA form, the CDR3 reads TGTGCCAGCAGCTTAGCAGCCCTAGCCTTGGCTGAGCAGTACTTC. It codes for CASSLAALALAEQYF.

The chain combines TRBV9 with TRBJ2-1; D not certain. With 4 bases removed from V and 0 bases from J, the gap between germline ends came to 11 bases. Germline CDR1 reads SGDLS; CDR2 reads YYNGEE. This CDR3 contains 15 residues. The CDR3 reads CASSTSPGSYNEQFF. The CDR3 bases are TGTGCCAGCAGCACCTCGCCAGGCTCCTACAATGAGCAGTTCTTC.

The chain combines TRBV6-1 with TRBJ2-5; possible D gene TRBD1, 5 bases. CDR3 size: 18 residues. Germline V gene sequence: CDR1 MNHNS, CDR2 SASEGT. V was pared by 2 bases and J by 4 bases, with 23 bases between. CDR3 loop: CASSENFRVRSLGETQYF. The CDR3 nucleotides are TGTGCCAGCAGTGAAAATTTCAGGGTTCGAAGTTTGGGAGAGACCCAGTACTTC.

The chain recombines TRBV2 with TRBJ1-1; 7 positions agree with TRBD1. The CDR3 contains 13 residues. Losses at the gene ends were 2 bases for V and 11 bases for J; bases not matched to a gene: 8. The germline V gene encodes CDR1 SNHLY and CDR2 FYNNEI. The CDR3 loop is CASSEWQGVGAFF. CDR3 nucleotides: TGTGCCAGCAGTGAATGGCAGGGGGTCGGGGCTTTCTTT.

This chain joins TRBV2 and TRBJ2-5; D is perhaps TRBD1 (5 bases). CDR1 and CDR2 (germline): SNHLY, FYNNEI. The CDR3 is 15 amino acids. Trimming took off 1 base at V and 5 bases at J, with 14 bases between the two ends. The CDR3: CASSEEKTGAETQYF. CDR3 nucleotide sequence: TGTGCCAGCAGTGAAGAGAAAACTGGGGCGGAGACCCAGTACTTC.

The chain is built from TRBV18 and TRBJ2-2; 10 bases line up with TRBD2. The germline gives CDR1 KGHSH, CDR2 LQKENI. Trimming at V came to 5 bases and at J to 2 bases, leaving 2 bases not matched to a gene. The CDR3 totals 15 residues. Here the CDR3 DNA reads TGTGCCAGCTCATCTAGCGGGGGTAACACCGGGGAGCTGTTTTTT. It translates to CASSSSGGNTGELFF.

V gene TRBV30 combines with J gene TRBJ1-2, with 7 bases that match TRBD1. The V gene end was trimmed by 3 bases and the J gene end by 7 bases; junction bases not matched to a gene: 8. The CDR3 consists of 13 residues. Germline V lookup: CDR1 GTSNPN, CDR2 SVGIG (reference sequence). CDR3 sequence reads: CAWSPRGYSGYTF. The CDR3 nucleotides read TGTGCCTGGAGCCCCAGGGGGTATTCTGGCTACACCTTC.

This clone was counted between two and nine times. The chain links TRBV27 to TRBJ1-2, with 8 bases lining up with TRBD1. The CDR3 is made up of 17 amino acids. Unmatched junction bases numbered 13, after V lost 4 bases and J lost 3 bases. The V gene's germline CDR1 is MNHEY and CDR2 SMNVEV (reference sequence). Written as DNA, the CDR3 is TGTGCCAGCAGTTCCCGCTACACAGGGGGAGTCGACTATGGCTACACCTTC. Translating gives CASSSRYTGGVDYGYTF.

The V call is TRBV27, the J call TRBJ1-4; 7 bases line up with TRBD1. V trimming: 5 bases; J trimming: 7 bases; junction bases outside the gene matches: 4. The length of the CDR3 is 13 residues. Germline values: CDR1 MNHEY, CDR2 SMNVEV (reference sequence). The CDR3 is CASSDGTVEKLFF. The CDR3 DNA is TGTGCCAGCAGTGACGGGACAGTTGAAAAACTGTTTTTT. Full variable domain (outside the CDR3, taken from reference TRBV27 and TRBJ1-4): EAQVTQNPRYLITVTGKKLTVTCSQNMNHEYMSWYRQDPGLGLRQIYYSMNVEVTDKGDVPEGYKVSRKEKRNFPLILESPSPNQTSLYFCASSDGTVEKLFFGSGTQLSVL.

The chain links TRBV4-1 to TRBJ2-5; 8 bases match TRBD2. Losses at the gene ends were 5 bases for V and 0 bases for J; bases not matched to a gene: 5. The germline V gene has CDR1 MGHRA and CDR2 YSYEKL. The CDR3 extends over 15 amino acids. CDR3 region: CASSTSGAYQETQYF. In DNA, the CDR3 is TGCGCCAGCAGCACTAGCGGAGCGTACCAAGAGACCCAGTACTTC.

This clone was found a few times. This sequence joins TRBV6-6 and TRBJ1-2; no clear D. This CDR3 is 13 amino acids long. Per the germline V gene, CDR1 is MNHNY and CDR2 is SVGAGI (reference sequence). V dropped 8 bases and J dropped 0 bases, with 10 bases sitting between them. CDR3 nucleotide sequence: TGTGCCAGCGGGCGGGAATCTAACTATGGCTACACCTTC. This encodes CASGRESNYGYTF.

This sequence joins TRBV28 and TRBJ2-1; possible D gene TRBD2, 6 bases. Germline V gene data show CDR1 as MDHEN and CDR2 as SYDVKM. There are 15 residues in the CDR3. V lost 2 bases, J lost 0 bases, and 8 bases lay in between. CDR3 nucleotide sequence: TGTGCCAGCAGTTTAGACGGGAGCTCCTACAATGAGCAGTTCTTC. Protein product: CASSLDGSSYNEQFF.

The V gene is TRBV14, the J gene TRBJ2-5; D is possibly TRBD2 (5 bases). Near its end, the DNA agrees better with TRBJ2-7, so the J call may be wrong. CDR3 length: 17 amino acids. Looked up from germline, CDR1 is SGHDN and CDR2 is FVKESK. The CDR3 DNA sequence: TGTGCCAGCAGCCAAGGTGGCTGGTTTGGGAGCTCCTACGAGCAGTACTTC. This encodes CASSQGGWFGSSYEQYF.

The genes are TRBV11-1 and TRBJ2-1; 11 bases fit TRBD2. This CDR3 is built from 15 residues. Trimming cost V 6 bases and J 4 bases; bases outside gene matches: 5. The germline V gene has CDR1 SGHAT and CDR2 FQDESV (reference sequence). In DNA, the CDR3 is TGTGCCAGCAGGCCAGGACTAGCGGGTTACAATGAGCAGTTCTTC. Translated, it gives CASRPGLAGYNEQFF.

This clone was recorded only once. One end of the junction fails to match germline, which may point to a read error. Other DNA sequences in the same sample also yield this CDR3. CDR3 in DNA: TGTGCTAGCAGTTACAGGCAGGGGGCGGCTAATCAGCCCCAGCACTTT. This gives the protein CASSYRQGAANQPQHF. V gene TRBV6-5 combines with J gene TRBJ1-5; 8 bases line up with TRBD1. Germline V gene lookup returns CDR1 MNHEY and CDR2 SVGAGI. This CDR3 has 16 amino acids.

This sequence joins TRBV19 and TRBJ2-6; D unresolved. The V end lost 2 bases, the J end lost 4 bases, and 9 bases lay between the germline ends. This CDR3 comprises 15 residues. Germline lookup yields CDR1 LNHDA and CDR2 SQIVND (reference sequence). The CDR3 DNA reads TGTGCCAGTAGTATATCTATTGCCGGGGCCAACGTCCTGACTTTC. Amino acid sequence: CASSISIAGANVLTF.